What follows is one TCR beta chain and its context. The data originate from a study of blood T cell repertoires in COVID-19. In the study overall: Sample material is recorded as cDNA or gDNA derived from T cells, B-cell-depleted T cells, or PBMCs.

Study processing details: Amplification of reference gene primers provided the estimated nucleated cell counts. Clones were read by immunoSEQ multiplex PCR, and TCRdb kept only the in-frame ones, dropping some. V, J and clone size are those of that table, while D and trimming were read from the DNA. The table includes some 130,000 clones, about 87% detected once. The CDR3 is 14 residues long. CDR1 KGHDR and CDR2 SFDVKD come from the germline V gene. The germline V and J ends were trimmed by 4 bases and 1 base, with 9 bases remaining between them. This receptor was obtained from a man between 50 and 59 years old with acute or convalescent COVID-19. The rearrangement joins TRBV24-1 to TRBJ1-2; tentative D call: TRBD1 (6 bases). Specimen: peripheral blood. The CDR3 loop reads CATSEAGVNYGYTF. CDR3 in DNA: TGTGCCACCAGTGAGGCAGGGGTTAACTATGGCTACACCTTC.